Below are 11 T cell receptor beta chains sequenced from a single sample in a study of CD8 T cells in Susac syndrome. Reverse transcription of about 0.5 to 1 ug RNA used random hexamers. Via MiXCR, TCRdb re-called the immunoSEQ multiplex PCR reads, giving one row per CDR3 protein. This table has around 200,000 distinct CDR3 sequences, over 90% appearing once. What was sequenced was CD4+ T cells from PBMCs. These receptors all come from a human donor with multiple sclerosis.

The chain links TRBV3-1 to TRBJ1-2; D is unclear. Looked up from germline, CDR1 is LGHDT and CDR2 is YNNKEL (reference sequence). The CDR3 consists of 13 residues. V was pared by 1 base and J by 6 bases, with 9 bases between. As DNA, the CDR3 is TGTGCCAGCAGCCAAGTTCCGGGCCATGGCTACACCTTC. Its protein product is CASSQVPGHGYTF.

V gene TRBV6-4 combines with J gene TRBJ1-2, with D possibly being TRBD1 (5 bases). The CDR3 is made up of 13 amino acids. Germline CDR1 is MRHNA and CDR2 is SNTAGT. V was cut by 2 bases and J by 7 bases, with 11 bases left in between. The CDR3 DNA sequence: TGTGCCAGCAGTGACCCAGGGTCAGGTGGCTACACCTTC. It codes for CASSDPGSGGYTF.

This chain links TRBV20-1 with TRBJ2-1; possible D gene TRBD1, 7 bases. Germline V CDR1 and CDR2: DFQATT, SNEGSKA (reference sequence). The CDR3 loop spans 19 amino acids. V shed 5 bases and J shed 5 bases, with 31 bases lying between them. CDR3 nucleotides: TGCAGTGCTCGCCTATCCCCCAATGACGGAGGGGGCCCTCACAATGAGCAGTTCTTC. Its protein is CSARLSPNDGGGPHNEQFF.

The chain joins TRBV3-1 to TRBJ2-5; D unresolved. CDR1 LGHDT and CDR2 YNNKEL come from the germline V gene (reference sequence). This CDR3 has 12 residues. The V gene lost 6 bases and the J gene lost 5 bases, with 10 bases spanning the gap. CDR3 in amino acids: CASSFAGETQYF. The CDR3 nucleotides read TGTGCCAGCAGTTTCGCCGGGGAGACCCAGTACTTC.

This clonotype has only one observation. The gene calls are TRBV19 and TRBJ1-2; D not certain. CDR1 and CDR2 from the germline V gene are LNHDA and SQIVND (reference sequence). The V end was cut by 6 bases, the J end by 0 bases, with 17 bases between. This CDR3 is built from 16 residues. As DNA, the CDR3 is TGTGCCAGTAGCGCCACCGACCCACGACCTAACTATGGCTACACCTTC. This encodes CASSATDPRPNYGYTF.

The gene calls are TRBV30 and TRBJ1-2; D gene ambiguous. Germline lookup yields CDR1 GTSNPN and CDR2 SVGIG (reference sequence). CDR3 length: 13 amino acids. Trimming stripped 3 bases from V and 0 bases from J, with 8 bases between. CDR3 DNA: TGTGCCTGGAGGGGTCAAGCTAACTATGGCTACACCTTC. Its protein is CAWRGQANYGYTF.

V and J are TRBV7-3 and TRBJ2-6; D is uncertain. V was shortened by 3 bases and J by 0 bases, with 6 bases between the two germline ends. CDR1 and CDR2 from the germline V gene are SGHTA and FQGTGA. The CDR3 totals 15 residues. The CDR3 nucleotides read TGTGCCAGCAGCTTTAGCCGCTCTGGGGCCAACGTCCTGACTTTC. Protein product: CASSFSRSGANVLTF.

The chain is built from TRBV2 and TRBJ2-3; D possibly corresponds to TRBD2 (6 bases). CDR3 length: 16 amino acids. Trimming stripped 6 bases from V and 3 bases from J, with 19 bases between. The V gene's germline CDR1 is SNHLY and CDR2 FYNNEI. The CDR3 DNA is TGTGCCAGCAGCTCCGGGCCACGTGGGAGGACAGATACGCAGTATTTT. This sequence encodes CASSSGPRGRTDTQYF.

Here the CDR3 reads CASSPSGVTNQPQHF. CDR3 sequence (DNA): TGTGCCAGCAGCCCATCAGGGGTAACCAATCAGCCCCAGCATTTT. This rearrangement joins TRBV9 to TRBJ1-5; maybe TRBD1 (6 bases). The CDR3 runs to 15 residues. Trimming took off 4 bases at V and 3 bases at J, with 14 bases between the two ends. Germline CDR1 and CDR2: SGDLS and YYNGEE.

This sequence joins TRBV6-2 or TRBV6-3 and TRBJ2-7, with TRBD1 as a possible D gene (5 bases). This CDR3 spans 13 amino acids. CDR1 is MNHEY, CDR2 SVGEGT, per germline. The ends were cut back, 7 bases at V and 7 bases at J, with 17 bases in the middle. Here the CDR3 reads CASTLGVGVEQYF. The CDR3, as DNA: TGTGCCAGCACCCTTGGGGTAGGGGTTGAGCAGTACTTC.

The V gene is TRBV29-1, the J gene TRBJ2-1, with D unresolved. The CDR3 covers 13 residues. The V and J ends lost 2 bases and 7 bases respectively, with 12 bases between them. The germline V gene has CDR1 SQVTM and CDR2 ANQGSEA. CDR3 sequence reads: CSVEKAVGNEQFF. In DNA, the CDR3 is TGCAGCGTTGAAAAGGCTGTCGGAAATGAGCAGTTCTTC.